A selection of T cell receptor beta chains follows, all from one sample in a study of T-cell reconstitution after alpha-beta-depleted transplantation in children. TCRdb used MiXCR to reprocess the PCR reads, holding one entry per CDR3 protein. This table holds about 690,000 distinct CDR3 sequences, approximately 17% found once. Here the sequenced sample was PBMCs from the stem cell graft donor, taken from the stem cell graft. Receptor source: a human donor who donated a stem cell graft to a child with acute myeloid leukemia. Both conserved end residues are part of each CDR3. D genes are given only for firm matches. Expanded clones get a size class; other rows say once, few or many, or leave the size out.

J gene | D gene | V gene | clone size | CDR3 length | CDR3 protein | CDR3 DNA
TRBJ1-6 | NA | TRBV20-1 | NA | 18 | CSAPKGNPASSYNSPLHF | TGCAGTGCTCCTAAGGGGAATCCCGCCAGCTCCTATAATTCACCCCTCCACTTT
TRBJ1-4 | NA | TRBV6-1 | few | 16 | CASSEAPVKGNEKLFF | TGTGCCAGCAGTGAAGCGCCCGTGAAGGGAAATGAAAAACTGTTTTTT
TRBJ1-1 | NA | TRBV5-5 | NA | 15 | CASSQPMEGYTEAFF | TGTGCCAGCAGCCAGCCCATGGAAGGGTACACTGAAGCTTTCTTT
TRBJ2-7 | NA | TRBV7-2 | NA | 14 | CASSLRDNTYEQYF | TGTGCCAGCAGCTTGAGGGACAACACCTACGAGCAGTACTTC
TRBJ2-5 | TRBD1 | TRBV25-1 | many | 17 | CASSDPLTGYAQETQYF | TGTGCCAGCAGTGACCCCCTGACAGGGTACGCGCAAGAGACCCAGTACTTC
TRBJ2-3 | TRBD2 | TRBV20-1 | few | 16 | CSARARAGERTDTQYF | TGCAGTGCTAGAGCCAGAGCGGGGGAGCGCACAGATACGCAGTATTTT
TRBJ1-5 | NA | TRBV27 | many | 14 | CASSLAGSNQPQHF | TGTGCCAGCAGCTTAGCGGGTAGCAATCAGCCCCAGCATTTT
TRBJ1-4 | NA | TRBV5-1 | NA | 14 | CASSGGTSDEKLFF | TGCGCCAGCAGCGGGGGTACCAGCGATGAAAAACTGTTTTTT
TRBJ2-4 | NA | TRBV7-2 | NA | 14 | CASSLDRVENIQYF | TGTGCCAGCAGCTTAGACAGGGTAGAAAACATTCAGTACTTC
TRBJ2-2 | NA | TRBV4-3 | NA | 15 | CASSQAGLNTGELFF | TGCGCCAGCAGCCAAGCAGGGTTAAACACCGGGGAGCTGTTTTTT
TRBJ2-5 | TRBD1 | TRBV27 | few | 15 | CASSPYLTGQETQYF | TGTGCCAGCAGTCCATATTTGACAGGGCAAGAGACCCAGTACTTC
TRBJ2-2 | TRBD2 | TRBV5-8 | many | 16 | CASSHGLAGNTGELFF | TGTGCCAGCAGCCATGGACTAGCGGGGAACACCGGGGAGCTGTTTTTT
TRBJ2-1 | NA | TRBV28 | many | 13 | CARQRSGENEQFF | TGTGCCAGGCAACGAAGTGGGGAGAATGAGCAGTTCTTC
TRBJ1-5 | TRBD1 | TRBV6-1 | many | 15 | CASSTGQGINQPQHF | TGTGCCAGCAGCACGGGACAGGGTATCAATCAGCCCCAGCATTTT
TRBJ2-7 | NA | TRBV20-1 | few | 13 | CSARKDSSYEQYF | TGCAGTGCTAGAAAGGACTCGTCCTACGAGCAGTACTTC
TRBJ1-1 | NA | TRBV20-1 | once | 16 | CCARDLRQLMNTEAFF | TGCTGTGCTAGAGATTTGCGACAGCTTATGAACACTGAAGCTTTCTTT
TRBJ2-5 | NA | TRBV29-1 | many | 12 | CSVEVQPETQYF | TGCAGCGTTGAAGTCCAGCCGGAGACCCAGTACTTC
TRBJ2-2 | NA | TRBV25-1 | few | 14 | CASSDTGNTGELFF | TGTGCCAGCAGTGATACAGGGAACACCGGGGAGCTGTTTTTT
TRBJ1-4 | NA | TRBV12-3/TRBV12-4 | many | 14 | CASQGATTNEKLFF | TGTGCCAGCCAGGGCGCCACAACTAATGAAAAACTGTTTTTT
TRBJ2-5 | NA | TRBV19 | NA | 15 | CASSIGRTVQETQYF | TGTGCCAGTAGTATAGGGAGGACAGTCCAAGAGACCCAGTACTTC
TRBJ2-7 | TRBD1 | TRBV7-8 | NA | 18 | CASSPEGGGQVISYEQYF | TGTGCCAGCAGCCCAGAGGGCGGAGGACAGGTGATCTCCTACGAGCAGTACTTC
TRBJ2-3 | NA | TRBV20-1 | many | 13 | CSAYKESTDTQYF | TGCAGTGCTTACAAGGAAAGCACAGATACGCAGTATTTT
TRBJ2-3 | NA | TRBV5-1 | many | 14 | CASSLNQGTDTQYF | TGCGCCAGCAGCTTGAACCAGGGCACAGATACGCAGTATTTT
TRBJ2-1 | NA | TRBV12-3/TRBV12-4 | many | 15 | CASSLAGGPGNEQFF | TGTGCCAGCAGTTTAGCGGGGGGGCCCGGCAATGAGCAGTTCTTC
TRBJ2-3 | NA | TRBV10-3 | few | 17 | CAISESGSGLITDTQYF | TGTGCCATCAGTGAGTCGGGTTCGGGACTTATCACAGATACGCAGTATTTT
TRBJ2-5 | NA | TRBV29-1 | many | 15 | CSVEGAGTNLKTQYF | TGCAGCGTTGAAGGGGCCGGGACCAACCTCAAGACCCAGTACTTC
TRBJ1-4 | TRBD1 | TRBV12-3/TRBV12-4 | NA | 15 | CASTLPTGGNEKLFF | TGTGCCAGCACCCTACCGACAGGGGGGAATGAAAAACTGTTTTTT
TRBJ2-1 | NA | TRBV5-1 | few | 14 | CASSLATSHNEQFF | TGCGCCAGCAGCTTGGCCACTAGCCACAATGAGCAGTTCTTC
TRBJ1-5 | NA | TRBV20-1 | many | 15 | CSASVGGVINQPQHF | TGCAGTGCTAGTGTGGGGGGGGTGATCAATCAGCCCCAGCATTTT
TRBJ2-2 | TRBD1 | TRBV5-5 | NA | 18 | CASSSGQGRDLNTGELFF | TGTGCCAGCAGCTCAGGACAGGGGAGGGATCTGAACACCGGGGAGCTGTTTTTT
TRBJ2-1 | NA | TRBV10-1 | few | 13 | CASSKYSYNEQFF | TGCGCCAGCAGTAAATACAGTTACAATGAGCAGTTCTTC
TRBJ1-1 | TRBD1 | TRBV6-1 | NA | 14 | CASTNGAGGTEAFF | TGTGCCAGCACCAACGGGGCAGGGGGCACTGAAGCTTTCTTT
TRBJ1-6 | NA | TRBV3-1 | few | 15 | CASSRGQNINSPLHF | TGTGCCAGCAGCCGCGGACAGAATATTAATTCACCCCTCCACTTT
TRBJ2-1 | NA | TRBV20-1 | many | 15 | CSARRVSGSYNEQFF | TGCAGTGCAAGAAGGGTTAGCGGCTCCTACAATGAGCAGTTCTTC
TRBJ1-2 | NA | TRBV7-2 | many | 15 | CASSLAQGANYGYTF | TGTGCCAGCAGCTTAGCGCAGGGAGCTAACTATGGCTACACCTTC
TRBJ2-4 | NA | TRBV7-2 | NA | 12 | CASSDLAGWEYF | TGTGCCAGCAGCGATCTGGCCGGTTGGGAGTACTTC
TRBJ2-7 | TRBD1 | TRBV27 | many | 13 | CASSQGTVYEQYF | TGTGCCAGCAGTCAAGGGACAGTTTACGAGCAGTACTTC
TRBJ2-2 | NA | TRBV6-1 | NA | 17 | CASPGSRGAGNTGELFF | TGTGCCAGCCCCGGATCAAGGGGCGCAGGGAACACCGGGGAGCTGTTTTTT
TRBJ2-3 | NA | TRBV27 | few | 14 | CASSSQALPDTQYF | TGTGCCAGCAGTTCACAGGCCCTCCCAGATACGCAGTATTTT
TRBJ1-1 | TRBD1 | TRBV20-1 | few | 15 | CSANGEGGGNTEAFF | TGCAGTGCTAATGGCGAAGGGGGCGGAAACACTGAAGCTTTCTTT
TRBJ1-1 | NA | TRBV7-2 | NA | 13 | CASSSNPNTEAFF | TGTGCCAGCAGCTCCAATCCGAACACTGAAGCTTTCTTT